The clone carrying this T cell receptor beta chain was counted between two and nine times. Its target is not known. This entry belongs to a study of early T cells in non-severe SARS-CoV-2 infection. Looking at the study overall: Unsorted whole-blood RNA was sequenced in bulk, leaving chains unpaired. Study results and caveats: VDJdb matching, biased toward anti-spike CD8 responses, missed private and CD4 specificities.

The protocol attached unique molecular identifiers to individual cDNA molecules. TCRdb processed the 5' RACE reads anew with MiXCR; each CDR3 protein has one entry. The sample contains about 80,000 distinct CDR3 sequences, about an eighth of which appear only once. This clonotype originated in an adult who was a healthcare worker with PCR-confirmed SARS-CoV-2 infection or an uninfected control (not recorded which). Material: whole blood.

CDR3 loop: CASSSRRSGMSQETQYF. CDR3 bases: TGTGCCAGCAGCTCTAGGCGTAGCGGGATGTCCCAAGAGACCCAGTACTTC. This sequence joins TRBV7-2 and TRBJ2-5; TRBD2 agrees at 8 bases. The CDR3 totals 17 residues. Germline V gene lookup returns CDR1 SGHTA and CDR2 FQGNSA. Trimming removed 4 bases from V and 1 base from J; junction bases left unmatched: 11.